The 7 T cell receptor beta chains below all came from one sample that was sequenced in a study of blood T cell repertoires in COVID-19. The method was immunoSEQ multiplex PCR; TCRdb's version includes in-frame clones alone and lacks a portion of them. The sample has roughly 67,000 clones; more than 70% are singletons. Specimen: peripheral blood. Every receptor here comes from a man in his fifties or sixties with acute or convalescent COVID-19.

This clone was seen once. The chain employs TRBV5-1 and TRBJ1-1; weak D call: TRBD1 (6 bases). This CDR3 region has 15 residues. In germline, CDR1 is SGHRS, CDR2 YFSETQ. The V end lost 5 bases, the J end lost 4 bases, and 18 bases lay between the germline ends. CDR3 protein: CASSVQIRGSTEAFF. The DNA of the CDR3 is TGCGCCAGCAGTGTTCAGATAAGGGGGAGCACTGAAGCTTTCTTT.

V is TRBV10-2 and J is TRBJ1-2; 8 nucleotides line up with TRBD1. Per the germline V gene, CDR1 is WSHSY and CDR2 is SAAADI. CDR3 length: 14 residues. The V and J ends lost 4 bases and 6 bases, in that order; junction bases with no gene match: 7. The CDR3 sequence: CASSAAGGANGYTF. As DNA, the CDR3 is TGCGCCAGCAGTGCCGCAGGGGGCGCGAATGGCTACACCTTC.

The chain combines TRBV30 with TRBJ2-3; no clear D gene. The germline V gene encodes CDR1 GTSNPN and CDR2 SVGIG (reference sequence). Trimming pared 1 base from V and 0 bases from J, leaving 17 bases between. The CDR3 has 17 amino acids. The CDR3: CAWSAPVDSRSTDTQYF. The CDR3 nucleotides are TGTGCCTGGAGTGCCCCCGTTGATAGCCGAAGCACAGATACGCAGTATTTT.

The CDR3 DNA reads TGTGCCAGCAGCTTAGCCGGGACTACAGGCTACGAGCAGTACTTC. It translates to CASSLAGTTGYEQYF. This chain links TRBV7-2 with TRBJ2-7; TRBD2 agrees at 7 bases. After removal of 0 bases from V and 3 bases from J, the junction contained 5 bases not matched to a gene. Germline CDR1 and CDR2: SGHTA and FQGNSA. The CDR3 extends over 15 amino acids. Full variable domain (missing parts from reference TRBV7-2 and TRBJ2-7): GAGVSQSPSNKVTEKGKDVELRCDPISGHTALYWYRQSLGQGLEFLIYFQGNSAPDKSGLPSDRFSAERTGGSVSTLTIQRTQQEDSAVYLCASSLAGTTGYEQYFGPGTRLTVT.

The genes are TRBV10-3 and TRBJ2-1; 7 nucleotides match TRBD1. The CDR3 runs to 18 residues. Germline CDR1 ENHRY, CDR2 SYGVKD. The V and J ends lost 6 bases and 4 bases, in that order; junction bases with no gene match: 18. The CDR3 nucleotides read TGTGCCATCAGCGAACTCTCGAGACAGGGCAACCCTTACAATGAGCAGTTCTTC. Translated: CAISELSRQGNPYNEQFF.

The chain links TRBV12-3 or TRBV12-4 to TRBJ1-1; TRBD1 matches 9 bases. V lost 6 bases and J lost 4; bases outside the gene matches: 0. The CDR3 length is 12 residues. CDR3 region: CASRTGGTEAFF. In nucleotides, the CDR3 is TGTGCCAGCAGGACAGGGGGCACTGAAGCTTTCTTT.

This sequence joins TRBV5-1 and TRBJ1-2; TRBD1 matches 7 bases. The CDR3 runs to 17 residues. Germline V gene data show CDR1 as SGHRS and CDR2 as YFSETQ. The junction had 14 bases not matched to a gene; V was cut back by 4 bases and J by 2 bases. Here the CDR3 reads CASSNDRASPINYGYTF. The CDR3 DNA reads TGCGCCAGCAGCAACGACAGGGCGTCCCCCATAAACTATGGCTACACCTTC.